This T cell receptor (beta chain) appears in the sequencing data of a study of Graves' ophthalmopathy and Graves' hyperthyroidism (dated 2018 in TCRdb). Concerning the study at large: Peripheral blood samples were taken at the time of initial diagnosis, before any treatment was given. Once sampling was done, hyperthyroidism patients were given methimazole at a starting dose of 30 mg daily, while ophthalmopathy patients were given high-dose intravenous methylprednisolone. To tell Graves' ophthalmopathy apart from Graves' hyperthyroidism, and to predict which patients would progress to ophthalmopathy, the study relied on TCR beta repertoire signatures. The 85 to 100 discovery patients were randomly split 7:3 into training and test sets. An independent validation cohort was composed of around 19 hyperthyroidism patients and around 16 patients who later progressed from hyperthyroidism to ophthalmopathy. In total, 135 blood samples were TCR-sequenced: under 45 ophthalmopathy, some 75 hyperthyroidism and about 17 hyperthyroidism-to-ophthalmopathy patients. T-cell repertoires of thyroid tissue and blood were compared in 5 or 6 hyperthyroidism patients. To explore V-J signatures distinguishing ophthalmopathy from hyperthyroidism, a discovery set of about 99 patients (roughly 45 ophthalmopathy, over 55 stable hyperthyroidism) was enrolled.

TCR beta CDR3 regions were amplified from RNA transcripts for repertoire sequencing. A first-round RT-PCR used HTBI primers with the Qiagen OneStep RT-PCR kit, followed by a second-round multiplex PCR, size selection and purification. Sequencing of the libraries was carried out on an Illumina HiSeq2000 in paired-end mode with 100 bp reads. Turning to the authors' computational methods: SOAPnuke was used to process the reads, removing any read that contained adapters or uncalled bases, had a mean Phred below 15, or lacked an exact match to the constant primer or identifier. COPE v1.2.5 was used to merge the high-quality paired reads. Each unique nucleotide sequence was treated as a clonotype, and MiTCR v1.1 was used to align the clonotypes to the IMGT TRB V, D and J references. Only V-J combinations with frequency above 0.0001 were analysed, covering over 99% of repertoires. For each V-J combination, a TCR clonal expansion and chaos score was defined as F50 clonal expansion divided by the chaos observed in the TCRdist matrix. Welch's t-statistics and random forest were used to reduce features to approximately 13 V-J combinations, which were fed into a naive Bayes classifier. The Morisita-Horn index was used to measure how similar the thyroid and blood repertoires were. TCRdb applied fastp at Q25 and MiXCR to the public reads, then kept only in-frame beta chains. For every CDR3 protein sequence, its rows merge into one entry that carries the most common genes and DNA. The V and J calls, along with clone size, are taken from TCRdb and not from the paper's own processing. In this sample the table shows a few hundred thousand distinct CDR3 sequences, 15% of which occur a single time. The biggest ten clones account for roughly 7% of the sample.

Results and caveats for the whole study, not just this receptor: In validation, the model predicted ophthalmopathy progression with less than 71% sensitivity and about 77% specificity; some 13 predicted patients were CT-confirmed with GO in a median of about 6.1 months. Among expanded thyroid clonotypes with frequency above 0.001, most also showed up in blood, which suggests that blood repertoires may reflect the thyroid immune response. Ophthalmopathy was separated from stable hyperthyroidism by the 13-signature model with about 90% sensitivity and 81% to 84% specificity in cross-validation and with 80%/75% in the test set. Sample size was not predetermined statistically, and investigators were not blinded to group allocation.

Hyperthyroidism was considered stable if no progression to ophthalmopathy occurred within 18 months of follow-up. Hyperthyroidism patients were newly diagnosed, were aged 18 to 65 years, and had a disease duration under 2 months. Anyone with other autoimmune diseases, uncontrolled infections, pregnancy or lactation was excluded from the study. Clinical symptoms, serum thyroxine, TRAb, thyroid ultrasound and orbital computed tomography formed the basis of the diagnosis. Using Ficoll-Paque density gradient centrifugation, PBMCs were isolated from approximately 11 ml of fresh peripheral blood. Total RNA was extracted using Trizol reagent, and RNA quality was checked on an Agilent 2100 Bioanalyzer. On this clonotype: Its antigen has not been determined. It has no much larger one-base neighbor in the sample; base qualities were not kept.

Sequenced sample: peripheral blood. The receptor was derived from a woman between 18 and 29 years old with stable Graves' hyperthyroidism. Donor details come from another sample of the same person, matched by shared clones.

The CDR3 protein is CASSWSAGNTGELFF. The base sequence is TGTGCCAGCAGCTGGTCCGCGGGAAACACCGGGGAGCTGTTTTTT. The chain was built from TRBV11-2 and TRBJ2-2; matching of 6 bases hints at TRBD2 as the D gene. CDR3 length: 15 amino acids, cysteine to phenylalanine. The CDR3 DNA has 45 bases and is translated from base 1. V is clipped by 4 bases and J by 2 bases, and the sequence between their germline boundaries is 11 bases long. Looking up the germline V gene yields CDR1 SGHAT and CDR2 FQNNGV.